These 13 T cell receptor beta chains were sequenced from one sample in a study of regulatory T cells in long-lasting Graves disease. Combining iRepertoire HTBI primers with Arm-PCR of CDR3 regions, the authors built TCR beta libraries. TCRdb re-analysed the multiplex PCR reads in MiXCR, keeping a single row per CDR3 protein. The profile covers approximately 350,000 distinct CDR3 sequences, with over 15% appearing a single time and 25% to 30% taken by the ten largest. Described time point: newly diagnosed GD, antithyroid drugs for less than 3 months. PBMC-extracted RNA yielded the TCR library. Separately, the same data were catalogued under a study of T cells in Graves' hyperthyroidism and ophthalmopathy.

The specimen comprised peripheral blood mononuclear cells (PBMCs), sampled at new diagnosis, from a patient treated with antithyroid drugs. These receptors were collected from a man aged 40-49 years with Graves disease.

This clonotype has more than one count but fewer than ten. The V call is TRBV4-1, the J call TRBJ2-1; D is ambiguous. The CDR3 runs to 15 residues. Trimming cost V 0 bases and J 0 bases, with 6 bases left between them. Per the germline V gene, CDR1 is MGHRA and CDR2 is YSYEKL. In DNA form, the CDR3 reads TGCGCCAGCAGCCAAGAAGGCTCCTCCTACAATGAGCAGTTCTTC. Protein sequence: CASSQEGSSYNEQFF.

This clonotype has only one observation. A far bigger clonotype differs at one base, so this is likely a read error. V gene TRBV2 combines with J gene TRBJ2-1, with no clear D. The end of the DNA aligns better with TRBJ2-7, so the J call may be wrong. CDR3 length: 10 residues. Germline-derived CDR1 and CDR2 are SNHLY and FYNNEI. This chain's CDR3 is CASSDCEQYF. The DNA of the CDR3 is TGTGCCAGCAGTGACTGCGAGCAGTACTTC.

At least ten counts were recorded for this clonotype. The CDR3 DNA sequence: TGTGCCAGCACCCTACAGGGGGCGAACACTGAAGCTTTCTTT. The encoded protein is CASTLQGANTEAFF. V usage is TRBV6-1 and J usage is TRBJ1-1; TRBD1 aligns across 9 bases. J gave up 1 base and V 7 bases, and 4 bases lay outside the gene matches. This CDR3 is 14 amino acids long. CDR1 is MNHNS and CDR2 is SASEGT in the germline V gene.

There are many counts of this clonotype. The J gene is TRBJ2-1, the V gene TRBV6-1; 7 bases are a match to TRBD2. This CDR3 comprises 15 residues. J lost 2 bases, V lost 3 bases, and 4 bases had no gene match. Germline CDR1 and CDR2: MNHNS and SASEGT. In DNA, the CDR3 is TGTGCCAGCAGTGATAGGCTAGCGGCCTACAATGAGCAGTTCTTC. Amino acids: CASSDRLAAYNEQFF.

This clonotype was detected ten times or more. The V gene is TRBV2, the J gene TRBJ1-2; 10 nucleotides agree with TRBD1. The CDR3 spans 13 residues. V shed 5 bases, J shed 6 bases, and the junction held 3 bases outside the gene matches. CDR1 and CDR2 (germline): SNHLY, FYNNEI. CDR3 region: CASSRTGGDGYTF. CDR3 DNA: TGTGCCAGCAGTCGGACAGGGGGGGATGGCTACACCTTC.

This clonotype has more than one count but fewer than ten. The chain employs TRBV5-1 and TRBJ2-7; weak D call: TRBD1 (5 bases). Germline V gene lookup returns CDR1 SGHRS and CDR2 YFSETQ. The ends were cut back, 0 bases at V and 5 bases at J, with 12 bases in the middle. The CDR3 loop spans 14 amino acids. This CDR3 is CASSLGRAHDEQYF. CDR3 DNA sequence: TGCGCCAGCAGCTTGGGCAGGGCTCATGACGAGCAGTACTTC.

The V and J genes are TRBV6-5 and TRBJ2-1; tentatively, D is TRBD1 (5 bases). Germline CDR1 reads MNHEY; CDR2 reads SVGAGI. This CDR3 comprises 13 residues. V was shortened by 2 bases and J by 4 bases, with 6 bases between the two germline ends. The CDR3 sequence: CASSYPGYNEQFF. CDR3 nucleotide sequence: TGTGCCAGCAGTTACCCAGGGTACAATGAGCAGTTCTTC.

This clonotype was recorded at least ten times. This chain uses TRBV7-2 with TRBJ1-5, with D possibly TRBD1 on 5 matching bases. This CDR3 spans 15 amino acids. V was shortened by 1 base and J by 6 bases, with 13 bases between the two germline ends. The germline V gene has CDR1 SGHTA and CDR2 FQGNSA. The CDR3: CASSLGTRESQPQHF. The CDR3 nucleotides are TGTGCCAGCAGCTTAGGTACCAGGGAGAGTCAGCCCCAGCATTTT.

This clonotype has ten or more counts. The J gene is TRBJ2-7, the V gene TRBV6-1, with 14 bases aligning to TRBD2. Germline V lookup: CDR1 MNHNS, CDR2 SASEGT. This CDR3 is 17 amino acids long. Germline trimming cut 9 bases from V and 3 bases from J; bases unmatched to any gene: 13. This CDR3 is CASAGTSGGRVSYEQYF. For the CDR3, the DNA is TGTGCCAGTGCCGGGACTAGCGGGGGCCGGGTGAGCTACGAGCAGTACTTC.

This clonotype appeared many times. This chain uses TRBV2 with TRBJ1-2; a weak D match, TRBD1 (5 bases). This CDR3 comprises 13 residues. Trimming cost V 11 bases and J 0 bases, with 13 bases left between them. CDR1 is SNHLY, CDR2 FYNNEI, per germline. The CDR3 DNA is TGTGCCGGCGCGGGACGGTCTAACTATGGCTACACCTTC. Encoded protein: CAGAGRSNYGYTF.

This clonotype came up many times. The rearrangement uses TRBV12-3 or TRBV12-4 and TRBJ1-3; 7 nucleotides match TRBD1. V trimming: 7 bases; J trimming: 8 bases; junction bases outside the gene matches: 14. The CDR3 contains 15 residues. In DNA, the CDR3 is TGTGCCAGCACCAAACCTGACAGGGTGGGGGACACCATATATTTT. This sequence encodes CASTKPDRVGDTIYF.

There are many counts of this clonotype. This chain uses TRBV7-3 with TRBJ2-5, with no clear D. Germline CDR1 reads SGHTA; CDR2 reads FQGTGA. CDR3 length equals 12 residues. The V end was cut by 4 bases, the J end by 5 bases, with 8 bases between. The CDR3 loop is CASSSIGETQYF. CDR3 nucleotides: TGTGCCAGCAGCTCCATCGGCGAGACCCAGTACTTC.

This clonotype occurred many times. The chain couples TRBV6-2 or TRBV6-3 to TRBJ2-1; unclear D gene. CDR3 length: 16 residues. Trimming left V 0 bases short and J 0 bases short, with 9 bases between. Germline V lookup: CDR1 MNHEY, CDR2 SVGEGT. CDR3 DNA sequence: TGTGCCAGCAGTTACTCGAGGTTGAGCTCCTACAATGAGCAGTTCTTC. Its protein is CASSYSRLSSYNEQFF.